This is a list of T cell receptor beta chains from one sample in a study of PD-1 blockade in classical Hodgkin lymphoma. This table comes from immunoSEQ multiplex PCR, and its TCRdb copy is limited to in-frame clones, with some not included. This table has fewer than 25,000 clones, roughly 88% appearing once. Sequenced material: peripheral blood mononuclear cells (PBMCs), taken before the fourth cycle of nivolumab. The receptors shown here come from a human donor with classical Hodgkin lymphoma. Each CDR3 is given with its conserved first and last residue. D genes are given only for firm matches. Clone sizes are given selectively: once, few, many, or a class where the clone is expanded.

clone_size: NA; j_call: TRBJ2-3; v_call: TRBV7-6; d_call: NA; cdr3_nt: TGTGCCAGCAGCTTAGGCCCCCCTTTGGGCACAGATACGCAGTATTTT; cdr3_aa: CASSLGPPLGTDTQYF
clone_size: NA; j_call: TRBJ2-1; v_call: TRBV7-9; d_call: TRBD2; cdr3_nt: TGTGCCAGCAGCCCCAACTTTAAGACTAGCGGGGCGGCCTACAATGAGCAGTTCTTC; cdr3_aa: CASSPNFKTSGAAYNEQFF
clone_size: NA; j_call: TRBJ2-1; v_call: TRBV11-3; d_call: NA; cdr3_nt: TGTGCCAGCAGCTTAGGACTGTACAATGAGCAGTTCTTC; cdr3_aa: CASSLGLYNEQFF
clone_size: NA; j_call: TRBJ1-1; v_call: TRBV30; d_call: TRBD1; cdr3_nt: TGTGCCTGGACCGGGACAGCCGCTGAAGCTTTCTTT; cdr3_aa: CAWTGTAAEAFF
clone_size: NA; j_call: TRBJ2-4; v_call: TRBV6-1; d_call: NA; cdr3_nt: TGTGCCAGCAGTGGTAGGTCCTTCGGGGACTCCCGACTAAACATTCAGTACTTC; cdr3_aa: CASSGRSFGDSRLNIQYF
clone_size: once; j_call: TRBJ1-1; v_call: TRBV5-1; d_call: NA; cdr3_nt: TGCGCCAGCAGACACTACGAAGGAGGAAACACTGAAGCTTTCTTT; cdr3_aa: CASRHYEGGNTEAFF
clone_size: NA; j_call: TRBJ2-1; v_call: TRBV6-5; d_call: TRBD2; cdr3_nt: TGTGCCAGCAGTTTGACTAGCGGGAGGGCCAATGAGCAGTTCTTC; cdr3_aa: CASSLTSGRANEQFF
clone_size: NA; j_call: TRBJ1-1; v_call: TRBV29-1; d_call: NA; cdr3_nt: TGCAGCGTTATGGGGGCCCCTGAAGCTTTCTTT; cdr3_aa: CSVMGAPEAFF
clone_size: once; j_call: TRBJ2-2; v_call: TRBV2; d_call: TRBD2; cdr3_nt: TGTGCCAGCACGGGACTAGCGGGGGAGCGGGACACCGGGGAGCTGTTTTTT; cdr3_aa: CASTGLAGERDTGELFF
clone_size: NA; j_call: TRBJ2-1; v_call: TRBV6-6; d_call: TRBD1; cdr3_nt: TGTGCCAGCAGTTACTTGGACAGGCTGGCCTACAATGAGCAGTTCTTC; cdr3_aa: CASSYLDRLAYNEQFF
clone_size: NA; j_call: TRBJ2-7; v_call: TRBV7-8; d_call: NA; cdr3_nt: TGTGCCAGCAGCTTAGTTCAGGGACCAAACGAGCAGTACTTC; cdr3_aa: CASSLVQGPNEQYF
clone_size: few; j_call: TRBJ1-5; v_call: TRBV6-5; d_call: TRBD1; cdr3_nt: TGTGCCAGCAGCCCTGACAGGGAGGCACAGCCCCAGCATTTT; cdr3_aa: CASSPDREAQPQHF
clone_size: NA; j_call: TRBJ2-5; v_call: TRBV25-1; d_call: NA; cdr3_nt: TGTGCCAGCAGTGAATTTGGGGCCCGGGAGACCCAGTACTTC; cdr3_aa: CASSEFGARETQYF
clone_size: NA; j_call: TRBJ1-1; v_call: TRBV10-3; d_call: NA; cdr3_nt: TGTGCCACACGACGGCCCCCTGAAGCTTTCTTT; cdr3_aa: CATRRPPEAFF
clone_size: NA; j_call: TRBJ2-1; v_call: TRBV27; d_call: TRBD2; cdr3_nt: TGTGCCAGCAGTTTACAGGGACTACGCGCCTACAATGAGCAGTTCTTC; cdr3_aa: CASSLQGLRAYNEQFF
clone_size: NA; j_call: TRBJ1-2; v_call: TRBV11-2; d_call: NA; cdr3_nt: TGTGCCAGCAGCTTATCTGATTCACAAGACTATGGCTACACCTTC; cdr3_aa: CASSLSDSQDYGYTF
clone_size: once; j_call: TRBJ2-5; v_call: TRBV7-8; d_call: TRBD2; cdr3_nt: TGTGCCAGCCGCGACCGCGGGAGGGGGCGAAGAAGAGAGACCCAGTACTTC; cdr3_aa: CASRDRGRGRRRETQYF
clone_size: NA; j_call: TRBJ2-7; v_call: TRBV19; d_call: TRBD1; cdr3_nt: TGTGCCAGTAAGGGGACAGGGGTCTCCTACGAGCAGTACTTC; cdr3_aa: CASKGTGVSYEQYF
clone_size: once; j_call: TRBJ2-1; v_call: TRBV6-5; d_call: NA; cdr3_nt: TGTGCCAGCAGGACGATGAGAGGGGCCTACAATGAGCAGTTCTTC; cdr3_aa: CASRTMRGAYNEQFF
clone_size: NA; j_call: TRBJ1-1; v_call: TRBV11-2; d_call: NA; cdr3_nt: TGTGCCAGCAGCTTCAGGCCCAACACTGAAGCTTTCTTT; cdr3_aa: CASSFRPNTEAFF
clone_size: NA; j_call: TRBJ1-3; v_call: TRBV7-9; d_call: TRBD1; cdr3_nt: TGTGCCAGCAGCACCCCGGGACAGGGAACCATATATTTT; cdr3_aa: CASSTPGQGTIYF
clone_size: NA; j_call: TRBJ1-4; v_call: TRBV18; d_call: NA; cdr3_nt: TGTGCCAGCTCACCTCGAGATGAAAAACTGTTTTTT; cdr3_aa: CASSPRDEKLFF
clone_size: once; j_call: TRBJ2-6; v_call: TRBV19; d_call: TRBD2; cdr3_nt: TGTGCCAGTAGTGGGGGACTAGCGGTCTCTGGGGCCAACGTCCTGACTTTC; cdr3_aa: CASSGGLAVSGANVLTF
clone_size: NA; j_call: TRBJ2-7; v_call: TRBV9; d_call: NA; cdr3_nt: TGTGCCAGCAGCGTAGCCGGGGGTTACCCCTACGAGCAGTACTTC; cdr3_aa: CASSVAGGYPYEQYF
clone_size: few; j_call: TRBJ1-2; v_call: TRBV18; d_call: TRBD1; cdr3_nt: TGTGCCAGCTCACCCGGGGTACAGGGGGCCCCCTACACCTTC; cdr3_aa: CASSPGVQGAPYTF
clone_size: NA; j_call: TRBJ2-2; v_call: TRBV9; d_call: TRBD1; cdr3_nt: TGTGCCAGCAGCGTAGACAGGGGGAACACCGGGGAGCTGTTTTTT; cdr3_aa: CASSVDRGNTGELFF
clone_size: NA; j_call: TRBJ1-1; v_call: TRBV29-1; d_call: TRBD1; cdr3_nt: TGCAGCGCCTTGGACAGGGTGAACACTGAAGCTTTCTTT; cdr3_aa: CSALDRVNTEAFF
clone_size: NA; j_call: TRBJ2-2; v_call: TRBV2; d_call: TRBD2; cdr3_nt: TGTGCCAGCAGTCCGACTAGCGCACCGAGGACCGGGGAGCTGTTTTTT; cdr3_aa: CASSPTSAPRTGELFF
clone_size: NA; j_call: TRBJ2-3; v_call: TRBV5-1; d_call: TRBD1; cdr3_nt: TGCGCCAGCAGCTTGGACGGGACAGAACTCACAGATACGCAGTATTTT; cdr3_aa: CASSLDGTELTDTQYF
clone_size: NA; j_call: TRBJ1-2; v_call: TRBV4-3; d_call: NA; cdr3_nt: TGCGCCAGCAGCCGCGGGTATGGCTACACCTTC; cdr3_aa: CASSRGYGYTF
clone_size: NA; j_call: TRBJ2-2; v_call: TRBV5-6; d_call: NA; cdr3_nt: TGTGCCAGCAGCTTGGAGTTATACAGGGTTAAGGGGGAGCTGTTTTTT; cdr3_aa: CASSLELYRVKGELFF
clone_size: once; j_call: TRBJ1-5; v_call: TRBV21-1; d_call: NA; cdr3_nt: TGTGCCAGCAGCAAAGCCTATAGCAATCAGCCCCAGCATTTT; cdr3_aa: CASSKAYSNQPQHF
clone_size: NA; j_call: TRBJ2-1; v_call: TRBV7-9; d_call: TRBD1; cdr3_nt: TGTGCCAGCAGCCCAGGGACAGGGGGCATCGACAATGAGCAGTTCTTC; cdr3_aa: CASSPGTGGIDNEQFF
clone_size: NA; j_call: TRBJ2-7; v_call: TRBV28; d_call: NA; cdr3_nt: TGTGCCAGCAGTCCCTTTGGGCGCTCCTACGAGCAGTACTTC; cdr3_aa: CASSPFGRSYEQYF
clone_size: once; j_call: TRBJ1-2; v_call: TRBV7-8; d_call: NA; cdr3_nt: TGTGCCAGCAGCTCCGACAGAGGATTTAACTATGGCTACACCTTC; cdr3_aa: CASSSDRGFNYGYTF
clone_size: NA; j_call: TRBJ1-4; v_call: TRBV11-2; d_call: NA; cdr3_nt: TGTGCCAGCAGCTTAGATAGGGGAAGGAGTGAAAAACTGTTTTTT; cdr3_aa: CASSLDRGRSEKLFF
clone_size: NA; j_call: TRBJ1-4; v_call: TRBV5-8; d_call: TRBD1; cdr3_nt: TGTGCCAGCAGCCGCGGGACAGCAAATGAAAAACTGTTTTTT; cdr3_aa: CASSRGTANEKLFF
clone_size: NA; j_call: TRBJ2-7; v_call: TRBV18; d_call: TRBD2; cdr3_nt: TGTGCCAGCTCACCTTTAAATGAGACTAGCGGGAGTATATACGAGCAGTACTTC; cdr3_aa: CASSPLNETSGSIYEQYF
clone_size: NA; j_call: TRBJ1-5; v_call: TRBV6-1; d_call: TRBD1; cdr3_nt: TGTGCCAGCAGAACCATAACAGGGGACAATCAGCCCCAGCATTTT; cdr3_aa: CASRTITGDNQPQHF
clone_size: NA; j_call: TRBJ2-7; v_call: TRBV15; d_call: NA; cdr3_nt: TGTGCCACCAGCAGAGACAGGGGCTACGAGCAGTACTTC; cdr3_aa: CATSRDRGYEQYF
clone_size: NA; j_call: TRBJ2-3; v_call: TRBV1; d_call: NA; cdr3_nt: TGCACCAGCAGCCAAGATCCCCCAGCGGGAGAGTCAGATACGCAGTATTTT; cdr3_aa: CTSSQDPPAGESDTQYF
clone_size: NA; j_call: TRBJ1-2; v_call: TRBV14; d_call: NA; cdr3_nt: TGTGCCAGCAGCCCAACAGGGTACTATGGCTACACCTTC; cdr3_aa: CASSPTGYYGYTF
clone_size: few; j_call: TRBJ1-5; v_call: TRBV27; d_call: TRBD1; cdr3_nt: TGTGCCAGCAGGGACAGGACCAATCAGCCCCAGCATTTT; cdr3_aa: CASRDRTNQPQHF
clone_size: NA; j_call: TRBJ2-2; v_call: TRBV7-2; d_call: TRBD1; cdr3_nt: TGTGCCAGCAGCACCTGGACAGGGGGCGCGGGGGAGCTGTTTTTT; cdr3_aa: CASSTWTGGAGELFF
clone_size: NA; j_call: TRBJ2-7; v_call: TRBV18; d_call: NA; cdr3_nt: TGTGCCAGCTCACCACCGGGTACCTACGAGCAGTACTTC; cdr3_aa: CASSPPGTYEQYF
clone_size: NA; j_call: TRBJ1-2; v_call: TRBV30; d_call: NA; cdr3_nt: TGTGCCTGGGCGCCGGGGGGCGGCGGGACTAACTATGGCTACACCTTC; cdr3_aa: CAWAPGGGGTNYGYTF
clone_size: NA; j_call: TRBJ2-5; v_call: TRBV19; d_call: TRBD2; cdr3_nt: TGTGCCAGTAGTCCCCCTGGACTAGCTAGAGAGACCCAGTACTTC; cdr3_aa: CASSPPGLARETQYF
clone_size: NA; j_call: TRBJ2-7; v_call: TRBV6-1; d_call: NA; cdr3_nt: TGTGCCAGCAGTGAAACTATTTTGGGCAGCTACGAGCAGTACTTC; cdr3_aa: CASSETILGSYEQYF
clone_size: NA; j_call: TRBJ2-2; v_call: TRBV5-1; d_call: NA; cdr3_nt: TGCGCCAGCAGCCCCGCTTGGTCTTACACCGGGGAGCTGTTTTTT; cdr3_aa: CASSPAWSYTGELFF
clone_size: NA; j_call: TRBJ2-5; v_call: TRBV2; d_call: NA; cdr3_nt: TGTGCCAGCAGTGAAGTTCAGGGTTCGAAGACCCAGTACTTC; cdr3_aa: CASSEVQGSKTQYF
clone_size: NA; j_call: TRBJ1-2; v_call: TRBV9; d_call: NA; cdr3_nt: TGTGCCAGCAGCGTTGGGGAAAAAAATGGCTACACCTTC; cdr3_aa: CASSVGEKNGYTF